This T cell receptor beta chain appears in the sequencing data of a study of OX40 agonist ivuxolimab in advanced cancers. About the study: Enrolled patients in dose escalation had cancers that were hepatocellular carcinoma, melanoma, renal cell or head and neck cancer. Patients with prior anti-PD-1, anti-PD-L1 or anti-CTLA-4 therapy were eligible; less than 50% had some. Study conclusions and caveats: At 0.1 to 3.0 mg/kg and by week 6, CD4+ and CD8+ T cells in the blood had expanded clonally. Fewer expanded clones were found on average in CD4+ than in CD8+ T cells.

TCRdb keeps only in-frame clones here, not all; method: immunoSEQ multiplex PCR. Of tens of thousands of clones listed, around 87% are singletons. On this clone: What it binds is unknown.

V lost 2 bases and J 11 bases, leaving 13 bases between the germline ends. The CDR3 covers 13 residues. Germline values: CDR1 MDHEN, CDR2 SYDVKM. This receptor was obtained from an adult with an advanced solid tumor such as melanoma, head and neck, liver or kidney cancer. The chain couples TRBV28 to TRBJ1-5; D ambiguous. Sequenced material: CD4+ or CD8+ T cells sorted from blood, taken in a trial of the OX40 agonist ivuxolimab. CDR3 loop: CASSLRGFGAQHF. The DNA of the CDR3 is TGTGCCAGCAGTTTACGAGGTTTCGGGGCCCAGCATTTT.